This is a list of T cell receptor beta chains from one sample in a study of blood T cells in healthy people across ages. A single record per CDR3 protein comes from TCRdb applying MiXCR to the 5' RACE reads. The sample has hundreds of thousands of distinct CDR3 sequences, under 25% seen once. Sequenced: blood. Every receptor here comes from a man between 65 and 85 years old in good health. The CDR3 runs from the conserved cysteine through the conserved F or W. The order of the fields is CDR3 DNA, CDR3 protein, V gene, D gene, clone size, CDR3 length, J gene. The D gene is left open where the match is weak. The size entry is marked missing in some rows and otherwise reads once, few, many or a size class.

TGCGCCAGCAGCCAAGATTTTTACTACGAGCAGTACTTC CASSQDFYYEQYF TRBV4-1 . . 13 TRBJ2-7
TGCAGCGTTGCTGGGGCACTGAACACCGGGGAGCTGTTTTTT CSVAGALNTGELFF TRBV29-1 . few 14 TRBJ2-2
TGTGCCAGCAGTTATTTGCGGGAGGGAGAGACCCAGTACTTC CASSYLREGETQYF TRBV2 TRBD2 few 14 TRBJ2-5
TGCAGTGCTAGAGAGTACAGGAGATCCTACGAGCAGTACTTC CSAREYRRSYEQYF TRBV20-1 . few 14 TRBJ2-7
TGTGCCAGCAGCCAACAGATACACACAGATACGCAGTATTTT CASSQQIHTDTQYF TRBV2 . . 14 TRBJ2-3
TGCGCCAGCAAAATTACAGGGAGCGCCTACGAGCAGTACTTC CASKITGSAYEQYF TRBV5-1 . many 14 TRBJ2-7
TGTGCCAGTAGTAACCGGGACCTCCCACCACTGGAGACCCAGTACTTC CASSNRDLPPLETQYF TRBV19 . few 16 TRBJ2-5
TGTGCCATCAGTGCGGCAGGGGGATTCAATCAGCCCCAGCATTTT CAISAAGGFNQPQHF TRBV10-3 TRBD1 . 15 TRBJ1-5
TGTGCCAGCAGCAAAACTGCGCGTTTGAACACCATATATTTT CASSKTARLNTIYF TRBV21-1 . . 14 TRBJ1-3
TGCGCCAGCAGCTTGGGCAATGAAAAACTGATTTTT CASSLGNEKLIF TRBV5-1 . . 12 TRBJ1-4
TGTGCCAGCAGTCTTGGGGTTGGGCGGCAAGAGACCCAGTACTTC CASSLGVGRQETQYF TRBV5-5 . . 15 TRBJ2-5
TGTGCCAGCAGCCGGACAGGGATGAGGGAGACCCAGTACTTC CASSRTGMRETQYF TRBV7-9 TRBD1 few 14 TRBJ2-5
TGTGCCAGCAGTCAGGTGGGGAGGGATGAGCAGTTCTTC CASSQVGRDEQFF TRBV25-1 TRBD2 few 13 TRBJ2-1
TGTGCCAGCAGCCAGTATGGGACTAGCGGGACCACCGGGGAGCTGTTTTTT CASSQYGTSGTTGELFF TRBV3-1 TRBD2 . 17 TRBJ2-2
TGTGCCAGCAGCCCTCAACAGCATTCCTACAATGAGCAGTTCTTC CASSPQQHSYNEQFF TRBV12-3/TRBV12-4 . once 15 TRBJ2-1
TGCGCCACCGGGGAGAATCCCAACAATGAGCAGTTCTTC CATGENPNNEQFF TRBV5-1 . few 13 TRBJ2-1
TGTGCCAGCAGCGTAGGGGAGGGTTGGTCAGAGACCCAGTACTTC CASSVGEGWSETQYF TRBV9 TRBD2 . 15 TRBJ2-5
TGTGCCAGCAGCTTTTCGAGGGGGCGCCAAGAGACCCAGTACTTC CASSFSRGRQETQYF TRBV7-9 TRBD1 few 15 TRBJ2-5
TGCAGCGTTGGTCTCAGCAGGGGTAATGAAAAACTGTTTTTT CSVGLSRGNEKLFF TRBV29-1 . . 14 TRBJ1-4
TGTGCCAGCAGCAAAGTGGCAGATACGCAGTATTTT CASSKVADTQYF TRBV7-9 . . 12 TRBJ2-3
TGTGCCAGCAGTGAGTTAGCCAAAAACATTCAGTACTTC CASSELAKNIQYF TRBV2 . many 13 TRBJ2-4
TGTGCCAGCAGCCCCATCTCCACTAGAGATACGCAGTATTTT CASSPISTRDTQYF TRBV12-3/TRBV12-4 . many 14 TRBJ2-3
TGTGCCAGCAGCTTAGTCGGGACTAGCGGGTCGAACACCGGGGAGCTGTTTTTT CASSLVGTSGSNTGELFF TRBV7-2 TRBD2 few 18 TRBJ2-2
TGTGCCAGCAGTTTAGAAACGGCTAGGCAGCCCCAGCATTTT CASSLETARQPQHF TRBV12-3/TRBV12-4 . . 14 TRBJ1-5
TGTGCCAGCAGATGGGGACTAGGAGCGGAGACCCAGTACTTC CASRWGLGAETQYF TRBV6-6 TRBD2 once 14 TRBJ2-5
TGTGCCAGCAGTTCTACGACTTCGTGGCTCTCTGGGGCCAACGTCCTGACTTTC CASSSTTSWLSGANVLTF TRBV27 . . 18 TRBJ2-6
TGCAGTGCTAGAGGTCGGCTAGCGGGGGCAATAGAGACCCAGTACTTC CSARGRLAGAIETQYF TRBV20-1 TRBD2 few 16 TRBJ2-5
TGCAGCGTTGAAGCGGGTATGATTCAAGAGACCCAGTACTTC CSVEAGMIQETQYF TRBV29-1 . many 14 TRBJ2-5
TGTGCCAGCAGCCCCTGGACAGGGAATTACGAGCAGTACTTC CASSPWTGNYEQYF TRBV6-5 TRBD1 . 14 TRBJ2-7
TGCAGTGCAAAGACAGGGGGGTCCTACGAGCAGTACTTC CSAKTGGSYEQYF TRBV20-1 TRBD1 . 13 TRBJ2-7
TGTGCCAGCAGCCAAGAGACAGGGGCTCACAATGAGCAGTTCTTC CASSQETGAHNEQFF TRBV3-1 TRBD1 few 15 TRBJ2-1
TGTGCCAGCAGCGTAGACGGGACATATAATCAGCCCCAGCATTTT CASSVDGTYNQPQHF TRBV9 . . 15 TRBJ1-5
TGTGCCAGCAGCTTAGTCGGGACAGGGTATGGAGTAAGCACAGATACGCAGTATTTT CASSLVGTGYGVSTDTQYF TRBV7-3 TRBD1 . 19 TRBJ2-3
TGTGCCAGCAGACCGACCCCGGGCGGTTACAATCAGCCCCAGCATTTT CASRPTPGGYNQPQHF TRBV6-1 . few 16 TRBJ1-5
TGTGCCAGCAGCGTAGCTTCGGGGCGGGAGCAGTACTTC CASSVASGREQYF TRBV9 TRBD2 . 13 TRBJ2-5
TGTGCCAGCAGCGATTCAGGGTCAGGAGAGACCCAGTACTTC CASSDSGSGETQYF TRBV2 . . 14 TRBJ2-5